The 24 T cell receptor beta chains below were found in one sample sequenced in a study of T cell repertoires in cytomegalovirus infection. TCRdb processed the reads anew with MiXCR; each CDR3 protein has one entry. The sample has fewer than 300,000 distinct CDR3 sequences, over 20% seen once. The sample was PBMCs. Receptors were obtained from a human donor in good health (CMV status not recorded). Some clones in this sample may be carry-over from other donors' samples.

This clonotype was recorded a few times. V is TRBV5-4 and J is TRBJ2-5, with 13 bases fitting TRBD2. CDR1 and CDR2 (germline): SGHNT, YYREEE (reference sequence). With V trimmed by 5 bases and J by 1 base, 5 bases remained unmatched. The CDR3 sequence is 16 residues long. CDR3 sequence: CASRLGLAGTQETQYF. In DNA form, the CDR3 reads TGTGCCAGCAGACTGGGACTAGCGGGGACCCAAGAGACCCAGTACTTC.

This clonotype occurred many times. The rearrangement uses TRBV7-2 and TRBJ2-3, with 7 bases identical to TRBD2. Trimming removed 7 bases from V and 1 base from J; junction bases left unmatched: 8. There are 15 residues in the CDR3. The V gene's germline CDR1 is SGHTA and CDR2 FQGNSA. CDR3 bases: TGTGCCAGCAACCCCAGCGGGGTTGGCACAGATACGCAGTATTTT. This encodes CASNPSGVGTDTQYF. The variable domain in full, with the rest retrieved from reference TRBV7-2 and TRBJ2-3, is GAGVSQSPSNKVTEKGKDVELRCDPISGHTALYWYRQSLGQGLEFLIYFQGNSAPDKSGLPSDRFSAERTGGSVSTLTIQRTQQEDSAVYLCASNPSGVGTDTQYFGPGTRLTVL.

This clonotype occurred a few times. The chain uses TRBV19 and TRBJ2-1; 10 nucleotides agree with TRBD2. Germline-derived CDR1 and CDR2 are LNHDA and SQIVND (reference sequence). The V and J ends lost 5 bases and 5 bases, in that order; junction bases with no gene match: 6. The CDR3 is 15 amino acids. The CDR3 region is CASSFSSGSHNEQFF. The CDR3 DNA follows: TGTGCCAGTAGTTTCTCTAGCGGGAGTCACAATGAGCAGTTCTTC.

About this clonotype itself: This may come from a read error, since a much larger clone is one base off. The chain links TRBV11-2 to TRBJ2-3, with D perhaps given as TRBD1 or TRBD2 (5 bases each). Germline assignment: CDR1 SGHAT and CDR2 FQNNGV. This CDR3 region has 15 residues. The CDR3 DNA sequence: TGTGCCAACAGCTTAGGGGAACTAGACCCAGATACGCAGTATTTT. Translation gives CANSLGELDPDTQYF.

The J gene is TRBJ1-5, the V gene TRBV6-1; D is undetermined. This CDR3 spans 14 amino acids. From germline, CDR1 is MNHNS and CDR2 SASEGT. The V and J ends lost 0 bases and 4 bases respectively, with 7 bases between them. The CDR3 DNA reads TGTGCCAGCAGTGAAGCCTGGACGAATCAGCCCCAGCATTTT. Translation gives CASSEAWTNQPQHF.

This clonotype has only a few counts. V usage is TRBV7-8 and J usage is TRBJ2-3; no definite D call. The CDR3 runs to 14 residues. Per germline, CDR1 SGHVS and CDR2 FQNEAQ. V shed 0 bases and J shed 2 bases, with 6 bases lying between them. The CDR3 DNA is TGTGCCAGCAGCTTAGCGACGTACACAGATACGCAGTATTTT. Amino acid sequence: CASSLATYTDTQYF.

This clonotype was found a few times. The chain joins TRBV6-2 or TRBV6-3 to TRBJ1-5, with D perhaps matching TRBD1 (5 bases). Germline CDR1 is MNHEY and CDR2 is SVGEGT. The CDR3 has 17 amino acids. V was trimmed by 6 bases and J by 2 bases, leaving 20 bases between them. CDR3 nucleotide sequence: TGTGCCAGCAGCCCTACCACCGGGGGAAGGGGCAATCAGCCCCAGCATTTT. It specifies CASSPTTGGRGNQPQHF.

The rearrangement uses TRBV3-1 and TRBJ1-1, with D maybe TRBD1 (5 bases). CDR3 size: 15 residues. Germline V gene lookup returns CDR1 LGHDT and CDR2 YNNKEL (reference sequence). Trimming removed 1 base at V and 0 bases at J, with 9 bases between. Written as DNA, the CDR3 is TGTGCCAGCAGCCAAGCAGGGAGCATGAACACTGAAGCTTTCTTT. It is translated as CASSQAGSMNTEAFF.

This chain links TRBV6-8 with TRBJ2-1; the D is unclear. The CDR3 runs to 15 residues. Trimming took 0 bases from V and 5 from J, leaving 11 bases between them. Germline V gene lookup returns CDR1 MNHGY and CDR2 SAAAGT. The CDR3 loop is CASSYSVSGNNEQFF. CDR3 sequence (DNA): TGTGCCAGCAGTTACTCGGTGTCCGGAAACAATGAGCAGTTCTTC.

The V call is TRBV7-2, the J call TRBJ2-3, with 7 bases fitting TRBD2. CDR3 size: 16 residues. The germline V gene encodes CDR1 SGHTA and CDR2 FQGNSA. Trimming removed 6 bases from V and 0 bases from J; junction bases left unmatched: 9. CDR3 DNA sequence: TGTGCCAGCAGACCGCCCGGGGGGAGGAGCACAGATACGCAGTATTTT. Encoded protein: CASRPPGGRSTDTQYF.

In this sample, this clonotype turned up a few times. The chain combines TRBV14 with TRBJ2-7; 8 bases are shared with TRBD2. Germline V gene data show CDR1 as SGHDN and CDR2 as FVKESK. J was trimmed by 5 bases and V by 0 bases; bases with no gene match: 6. This CDR3 contains 15 residues. The CDR3 nucleotides read TGTGCCAGCAGCCAAGAAGCGGGAGATTGGGACGAGCAGTACTTC. It specifies CASSQEAGDWDEQYF.

This clonotype turned up a few times. The V call is TRBV20-1, the J call TRBJ1-1; TRBD1 aligns across 9 bases. The J segment lost 5 bases and the V segment lost 5 bases, leaving 9 bases of the junction unmatched. CDR1 is DFQATT and CDR2 is SNEGSKA in the germline V gene (reference sequence). This CDR3 has 14 residues. CDR3 DNA sequence: TGCAGTGCTGGAGGGGGGACAGGGTTGACTGAAGCTTTCTTT. It translates to CSAGGGTGLTEAFF.

The chain recombines TRBV6-5 with TRBJ1-6; perhaps TRBD1 as D (5 bases). Trimming removed 2 bases at V and 6 bases at J, with 11 bases between. Germline CDR1 reads MNHEY; CDR2 reads SVGAGI. CDR3 length equals 15 residues. CDR3 sequence: CASSYIRGGNSPLHF. DNA for the CDR3: TGTGCCAGCAGTTACATTAGGGGAGGTAATTCACCCCTCCACTTT.

The chain carries TRBV12-3 or TRBV12-4 and TRBJ2-1, with unresolved D. This CDR3 has 11 amino acids. Trimming pared 6 bases from V and 8 bases from J, leaving 8 bases between. As DNA, the CDR3 is TGTGCCAGCAGCCCGTTCCATGAGCAGTTCTTC. Protein: CASSPFHEQFF.

This clonotype was counted ten times or more. The V and J genes are TRBV7-2 and TRBJ1-2, with 9 bases lining up with TRBD1. There are 16 residues in the CDR3. The germline V gene has CDR1 SGHTA and CDR2 FQGNSA. With V trimmed by 8 bases and J by 4 bases, 14 bases remained unmatched. Here the CDR3 reads CASAEWAGQGTYGYTF. The CDR3 nucleotides read TGTGCCAGCGCTGAATGGGCGGGACAGGGAACCTATGGCTACACCTTC.

The V gene is TRBV19, the J gene TRBJ2-2, with D unclear. V shed 7 bases and J shed 1 base, with 10 bases lying between them. The germline V gene encodes CDR1 LNHDA and CDR2 SQIVND (reference sequence). The CDR3 totals 14 residues. As DNA, the CDR3 is TGTGCCAGTACGGCACAGAAGAACACCGGGGAGCTGTTTTTT. Translated, it gives CASTAQKNTGELFF.

The chain employs TRBV24-1 and TRBJ2-5, with D perhaps given as TRBD1 or TRBD2 (5 bases each). Trimming cost V 4 bases and J 1 base, with 15 bases left between them. In germline, CDR1 is KGHDR, CDR2 SFDVKD. The CDR3 consists of 16 residues. CDR3 sequence: CATSDAGTSSQETQYF. The CDR3 DNA is TGTGCCACCAGTGACGCAGGGACCTCATCCCAAGAGACCCAGTACTTC.

In its sample, this clonotype was seen once. This may be a read error: a much more frequent sequence differs by one nucleotide. The gene calls are TRBV5-6 and TRBJ2-7, with TRBD1 identical over 7 bases. V lost 2 bases, J lost 3 bases, and 2 bases stayed unmatched. Germline V lookup: CDR1 SGHDT, CDR2 YYEEEE. The CDR3 sequence is 13 residues long. CDR3 coding DNA: TGTGCCAGCAGCTTACGGGACAGCTACGAGCAGTACTTC. Its translation is CASSLRDSYEQYF.

This clonotype was seen a single time. This sequence joins TRBV2 and TRBJ2-3, with 14 bases fitting TRBD2. J was trimmed by 4 bases and V by 8 bases; bases with no gene match: 2. CDR3 length equals 14 residues. Per the germline V gene, CDR1 is SNHLY and CDR2 is FYNNEI. The CDR3 DNA follows: TGTGCCAGCCGGACTAGCGGGGGGTCAGATACGCAGTATTTT. This sequence encodes CASRTSGGSDTQYF.

This clonotype appeared a few times. The chain recombines TRBV10-3 with TRBJ2-1, with D perhaps TRBD2 (5 bases). Deletions cut 7 bases from V and 2 bases from J, with 15 bases between. CDR3 length equals 15 residues. The germline gives CDR1 ENHRY, CDR2 SYGVKD. Here the CDR3 reads CAITPSTSTYNEQFF. DNA of the CDR3: TGTGCCATCACCCCATCCACTAGTACCTACAATGAGCAGTTCTTC.

This clonotype was observed many times. The CDR3 region has the DNA TGTGCCAGCAGCCAAAGGTTGGGATCAGGCTACACCTTC. Translating gives CASSQRLGSGYTF. This sequence joins TRBV14 and TRBJ1-2; no definite D call. Deletions cut 2 bases from V and 8 bases from J, with 12 bases between. Germline loops: CDR1 SGHDN, CDR2 FVKESK. This CDR3 comprises 13 residues.

This clonotype was seen many times. The chain recombines TRBV11-2 with TRBJ2-7, with D possibly called TRBD1 or TRBD2 (6 bases each). Trimming stripped 1 base from V and 1 base from J, with 14 bases between. Germline loops: CDR1 SGHAT, CDR2 FQNNGV. This CDR3 is 16 amino acids long. CDR3 loop: CASSLGRGRMSYEQYF. CDR3 DNA: TGTGCCAGCAGCTTAGGCCGGGGGCGGATGTCCTACGAGCAGTACTTC.

The V gene is TRBV28, the J gene TRBJ1-1; D might be TRBD1 (5 bases). The CDR3 spans 14 residues. V lost 7 bases and J 3 bases, leaving 15 bases between the germline ends. Germline CDR1 reads MDHEN; CDR2 reads SYDVKM. CDR3 sequence: CASTSQGRHTEAFF. DNA for the CDR3: TGTGCCAGCACTAGCCAGGGCAGGCACACTGAAGCTTTCTTT.

The rearrangement uses TRBV28 and TRBJ2-1, with D maybe TRBD1 (5 bases). Trimming left V 5 bases short and J 0 bases short, with 8 bases between. The germline V gene encodes CDR1 MDHEN and CDR2 SYDVKM. The CDR3 covers 14 residues. CDR3 bases: TGTGCCAGCAGTATACAGGACTCCTACAATGAGCAGTTCTTC. As protein: CASSIQDSYNEQFF.